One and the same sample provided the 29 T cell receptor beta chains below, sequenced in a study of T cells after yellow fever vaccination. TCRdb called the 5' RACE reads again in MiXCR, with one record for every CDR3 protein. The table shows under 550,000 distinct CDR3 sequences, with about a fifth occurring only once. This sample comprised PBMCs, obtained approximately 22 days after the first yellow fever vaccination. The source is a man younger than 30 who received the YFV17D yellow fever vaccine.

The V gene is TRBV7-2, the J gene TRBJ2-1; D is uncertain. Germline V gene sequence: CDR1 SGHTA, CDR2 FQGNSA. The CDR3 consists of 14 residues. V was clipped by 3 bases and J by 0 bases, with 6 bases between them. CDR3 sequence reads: CASSFKSSYNEQFF. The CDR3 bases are TGTGCCAGCAGCTTCAAGAGCTCCTACAATGAGCAGTTCTTC.

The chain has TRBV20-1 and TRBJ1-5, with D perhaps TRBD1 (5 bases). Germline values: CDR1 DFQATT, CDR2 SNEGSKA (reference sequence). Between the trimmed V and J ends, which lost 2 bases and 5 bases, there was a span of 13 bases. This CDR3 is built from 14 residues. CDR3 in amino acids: CSARPGPRDQPQHF. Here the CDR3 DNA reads TGCAGTGCTAGACCAGGGCCGAGGGATCAGCCCCAGCATTTT.

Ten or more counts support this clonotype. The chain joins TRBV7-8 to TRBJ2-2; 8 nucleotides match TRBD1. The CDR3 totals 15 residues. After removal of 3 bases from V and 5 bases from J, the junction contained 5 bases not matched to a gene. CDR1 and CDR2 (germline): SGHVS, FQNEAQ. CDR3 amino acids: CASSFRTGFTGELFF. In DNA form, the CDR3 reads TGTGCCAGCAGCTTCAGGACAGGGTTTACCGGGGAGCTGTTTTTT.

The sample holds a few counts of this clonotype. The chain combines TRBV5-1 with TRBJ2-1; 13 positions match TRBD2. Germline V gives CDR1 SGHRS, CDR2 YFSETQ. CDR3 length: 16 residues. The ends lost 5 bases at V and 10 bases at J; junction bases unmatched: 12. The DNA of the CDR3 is TGCGCCAGCAGTCTCACCGGGACTAGCGGGGCCAGGGAGCAGTTCTTC. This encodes CASSLTGTSGAREQFF.

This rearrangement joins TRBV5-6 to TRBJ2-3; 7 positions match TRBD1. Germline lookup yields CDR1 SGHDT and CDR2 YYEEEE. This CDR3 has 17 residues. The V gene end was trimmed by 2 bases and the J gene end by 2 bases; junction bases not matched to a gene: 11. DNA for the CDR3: TGTGCCAGCAGCTTATACAGACAGGGTCGGGCCACAGATACGCAGTATTTT. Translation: CASSLYRQGRATDTQYF.

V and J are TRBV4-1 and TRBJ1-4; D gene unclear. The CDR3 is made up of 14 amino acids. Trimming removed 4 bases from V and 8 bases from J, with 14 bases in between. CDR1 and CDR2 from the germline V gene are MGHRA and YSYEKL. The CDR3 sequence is CASSPRQAREKLFF. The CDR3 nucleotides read TGCGCCAGCAGCCCCCGGCAGGCTAGGGAAAAACTGTTTTTT.

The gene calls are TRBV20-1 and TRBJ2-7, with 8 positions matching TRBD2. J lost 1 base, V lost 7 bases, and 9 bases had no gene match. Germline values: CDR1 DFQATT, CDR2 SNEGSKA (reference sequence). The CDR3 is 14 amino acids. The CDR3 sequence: CSGHNGGASYEQYF. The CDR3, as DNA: TGCAGTGGTCACAACGGGGGGGCTTCCTACGAGCAGTACTTC.

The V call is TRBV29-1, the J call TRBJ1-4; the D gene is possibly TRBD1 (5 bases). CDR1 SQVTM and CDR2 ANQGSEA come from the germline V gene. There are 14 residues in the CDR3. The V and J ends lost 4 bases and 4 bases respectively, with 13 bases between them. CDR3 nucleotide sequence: TGCAGCGTTGGGGACCGGCGAGGTAATGAAAAACTGTTTTTT. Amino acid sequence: CSVGDRRGNEKLFF.

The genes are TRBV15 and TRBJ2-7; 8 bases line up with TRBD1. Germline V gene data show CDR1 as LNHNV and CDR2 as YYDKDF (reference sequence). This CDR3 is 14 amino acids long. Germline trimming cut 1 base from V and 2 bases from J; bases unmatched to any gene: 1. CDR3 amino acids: CATSRAGGTYEQYF. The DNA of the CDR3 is TGTGCCACCAGCAGAGCAGGGGGCACCTACGAGCAGTACTTC.

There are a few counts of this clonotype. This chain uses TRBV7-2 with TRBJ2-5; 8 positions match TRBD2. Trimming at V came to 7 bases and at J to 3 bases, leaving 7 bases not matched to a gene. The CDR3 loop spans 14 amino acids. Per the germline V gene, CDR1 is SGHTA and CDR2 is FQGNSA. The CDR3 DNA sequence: TGTGCCAGCACCGTCGGCGGGGGGAAAGAGACCCAGTACTTC. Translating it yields CASTVGGGKETQYF.

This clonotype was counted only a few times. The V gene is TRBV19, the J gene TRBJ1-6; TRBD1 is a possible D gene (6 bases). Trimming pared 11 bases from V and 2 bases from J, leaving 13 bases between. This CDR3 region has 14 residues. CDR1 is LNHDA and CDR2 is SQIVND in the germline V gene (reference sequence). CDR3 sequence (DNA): TGTGCCGCCAGAGGGGGAACCTATAATTCACCCCTCCACTTT. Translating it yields CAARGGTYNSPLHF.

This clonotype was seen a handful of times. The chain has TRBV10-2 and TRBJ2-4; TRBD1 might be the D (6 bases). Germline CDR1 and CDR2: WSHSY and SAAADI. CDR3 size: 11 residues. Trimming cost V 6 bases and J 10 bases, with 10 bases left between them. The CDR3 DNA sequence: TGCGCCAGCAGCCAGGGGAATATTCAGTACTTC. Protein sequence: CASSQGNIQYF.

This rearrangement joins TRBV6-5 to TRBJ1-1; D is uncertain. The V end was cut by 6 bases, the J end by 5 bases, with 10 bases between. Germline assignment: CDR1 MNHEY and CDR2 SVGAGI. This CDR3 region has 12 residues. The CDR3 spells CASSPSGTEAFF. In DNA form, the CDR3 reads TGTGCCAGCAGCCCATCGGGGACTGAAGCTTTCTTT.

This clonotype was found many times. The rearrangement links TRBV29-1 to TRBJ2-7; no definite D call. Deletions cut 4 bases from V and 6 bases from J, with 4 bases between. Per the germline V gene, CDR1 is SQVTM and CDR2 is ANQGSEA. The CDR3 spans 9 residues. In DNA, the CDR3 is TGCAGCGTTGCAGGCGAGCAGTACGTC. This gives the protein CSVAGEQYV.

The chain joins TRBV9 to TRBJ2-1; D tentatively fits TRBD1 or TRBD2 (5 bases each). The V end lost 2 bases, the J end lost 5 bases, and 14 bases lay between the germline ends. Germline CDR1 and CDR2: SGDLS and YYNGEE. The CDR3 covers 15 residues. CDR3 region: CASSVVGTMNNEQFF. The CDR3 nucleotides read TGTGCCAGCAGCGTTGTGGGGACGATGAACAATGAGCAGTTCTTC.

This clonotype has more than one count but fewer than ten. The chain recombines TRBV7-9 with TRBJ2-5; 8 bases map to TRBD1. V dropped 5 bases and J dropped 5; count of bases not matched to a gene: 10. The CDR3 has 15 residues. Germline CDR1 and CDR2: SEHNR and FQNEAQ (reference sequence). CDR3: CASSANQGAGETQYF. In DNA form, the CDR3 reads TGTGCCAGCAGCGCAAACCAGGGGGCAGGGGAGACCCAGTACTTC.

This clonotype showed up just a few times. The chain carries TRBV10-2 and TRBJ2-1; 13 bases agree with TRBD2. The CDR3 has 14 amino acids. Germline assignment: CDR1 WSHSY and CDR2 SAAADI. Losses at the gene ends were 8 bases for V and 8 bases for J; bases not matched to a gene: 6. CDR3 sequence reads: CASLLAGGVDEQFF. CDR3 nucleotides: TGCGCCAGCCTACTAGCGGGGGGGGTTGATGAGCAGTTCTTC.

CDR3 in DNA: TGTGCCAGCAGCTTGGCAAGGAGACACAATTCACCCCTCCACTTT. This gives the protein CASSLARRHNSPLHF. V and J are TRBV5-4 and TRBJ1-6; D is unclear. V was pared by 0 bases and J by 7 bases, with 11 bases between. Germline V CDR1 and CDR2: SGHNT, YYREEE (reference sequence). The CDR3 sequence is 15 residues long.

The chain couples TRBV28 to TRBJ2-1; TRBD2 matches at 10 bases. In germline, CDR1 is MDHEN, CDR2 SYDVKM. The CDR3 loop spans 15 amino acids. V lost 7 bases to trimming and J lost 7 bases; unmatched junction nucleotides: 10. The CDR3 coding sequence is TGTGCCAGCAAAGCAGCGGGGGGGCCATTAAATGAGCAGTTCTTC. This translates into CASKAAGGPLNEQFF.

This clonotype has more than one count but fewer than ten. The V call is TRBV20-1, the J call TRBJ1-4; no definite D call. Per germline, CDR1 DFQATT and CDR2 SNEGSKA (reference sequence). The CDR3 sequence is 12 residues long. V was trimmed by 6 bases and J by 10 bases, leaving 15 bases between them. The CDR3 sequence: CSAPVDLGKLFF. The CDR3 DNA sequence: TGCAGTGCCCCCGTGGACCTTGGAAAACTGTTTTTT.

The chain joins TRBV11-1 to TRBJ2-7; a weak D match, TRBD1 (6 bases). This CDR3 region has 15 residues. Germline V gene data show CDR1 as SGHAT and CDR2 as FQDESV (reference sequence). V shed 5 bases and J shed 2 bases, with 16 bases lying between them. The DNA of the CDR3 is TGTGCCAGCAGCCGTTTTTCGGGACACACCTACGAGCAGTACTTC. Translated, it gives CASSRFSGHTYEQYF.

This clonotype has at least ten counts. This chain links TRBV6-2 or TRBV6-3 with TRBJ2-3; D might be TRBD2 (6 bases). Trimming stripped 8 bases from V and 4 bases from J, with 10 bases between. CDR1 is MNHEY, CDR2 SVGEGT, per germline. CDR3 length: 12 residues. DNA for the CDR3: TGTGCCAGCTCCCCGGGAGCAGATACGCAGTATTTT. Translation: CASSPGADTQYF.

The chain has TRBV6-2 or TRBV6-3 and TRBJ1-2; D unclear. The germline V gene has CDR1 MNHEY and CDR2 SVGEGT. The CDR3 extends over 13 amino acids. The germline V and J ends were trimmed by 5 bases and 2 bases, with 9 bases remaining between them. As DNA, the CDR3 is TGTGCCAGCAGTGGACCGAGAAACTATGGCTACACCTTC. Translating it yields CASSGPRNYGYTF.

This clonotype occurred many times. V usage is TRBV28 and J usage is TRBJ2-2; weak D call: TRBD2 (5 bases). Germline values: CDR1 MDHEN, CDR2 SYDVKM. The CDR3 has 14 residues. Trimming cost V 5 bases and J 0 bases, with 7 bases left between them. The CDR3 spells CASSTGTNTGELFF. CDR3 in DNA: TGTGCCAGCAGTACGGGGACGAACACCGGGGAGCTGTTTTTT. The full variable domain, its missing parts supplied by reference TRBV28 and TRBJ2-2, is DVKVTQSSRYLVKRTGEKVFLECVQDMDHENMFWYRQDPGLGLRLIYFSYDVKMKEKGDIPEGYSVSREKKERFSLILESASTNQTSMYLCASSTGTNTGELFFGEGSRLTVL.

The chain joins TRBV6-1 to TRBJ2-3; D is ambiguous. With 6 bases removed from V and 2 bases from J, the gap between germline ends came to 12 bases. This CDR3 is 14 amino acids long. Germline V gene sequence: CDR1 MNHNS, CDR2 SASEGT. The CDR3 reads CASRQSKTTDTQYF. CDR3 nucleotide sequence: TGTGCCAGCAGACAAAGCAAGACCACAGATACGCAGTATTTT.

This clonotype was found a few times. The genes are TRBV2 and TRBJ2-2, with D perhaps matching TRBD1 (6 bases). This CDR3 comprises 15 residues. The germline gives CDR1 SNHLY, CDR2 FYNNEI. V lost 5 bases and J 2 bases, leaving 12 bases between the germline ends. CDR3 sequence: CASSTDRINTGELFF. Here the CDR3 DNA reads TGTGCCAGCAGTACCGACAGGATCAACACCGGGGAGCTGTTTTTT.

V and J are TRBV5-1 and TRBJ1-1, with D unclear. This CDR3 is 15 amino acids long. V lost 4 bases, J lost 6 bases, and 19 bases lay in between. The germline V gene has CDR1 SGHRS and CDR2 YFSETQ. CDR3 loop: CASSDASWVLSEAFF. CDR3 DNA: TGCGCCAGCAGCGACGCAAGTTGGGTCCTGTCTGAAGCTTTCTTT.

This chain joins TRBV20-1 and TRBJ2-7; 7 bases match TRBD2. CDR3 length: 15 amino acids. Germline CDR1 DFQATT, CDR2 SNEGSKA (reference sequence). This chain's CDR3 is CSSIAGAGGTTEQYF. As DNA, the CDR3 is TGCAGCTCGATCGCCGGGGCCGGGGGGACTACCGAGCAGTACTTC.

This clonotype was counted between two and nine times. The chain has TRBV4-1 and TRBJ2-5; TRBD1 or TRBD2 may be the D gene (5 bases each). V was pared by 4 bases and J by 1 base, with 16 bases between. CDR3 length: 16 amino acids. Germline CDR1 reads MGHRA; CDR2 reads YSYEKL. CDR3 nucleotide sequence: TGCGCCAGCAGCCCCCGGGACGCAGTCACCCAAGAGACCCAGTACTTC. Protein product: CASSPRDAVTQETQYF.